The next 18 T cell receptor beta chains were all read from a single sample in a study of cytomegalovirus exposure and HLA in healthy donors. PCR was performed using 60 Vbeta and 13 Jbeta primers. The repertoire was sequenced with immunoSEQ multiplex PCR; TCRdb's copy has only in-frame clones and lacks some. The table shows some 100,000 clones, with around 86% occurring only once. Sequencing was done on a sample of PBMCs. These receptors were taken from a woman aged 25-40 years in good health and CMV-seronegative.

On this clone itself: At one end the junction does not follow the germline gene, possibly because of a read error. The chain links TRBV7-9 to TRBJ2-1; TRBD1 aligns across 8 bases. Germline V gene data show CDR1 as SEHNR and CDR2 as FQNEAQ (reference sequence). This CDR3 region has 12 residues. The CDR3 region is CSSDPGQGEQFF. CDR3 coding DNA: TGTTCCAGCGATCCTGGACAGGGTGAGCAGTTCTTC.

The chain joins TRBV10-3 to TRBJ2-1, with a weak D call TRBD1 (5 bases). The CDR3 extends over 14 amino acids. In germline, CDR1 is ENHRY, CDR2 SYGVKD. The germline V and J ends were trimmed by 4 bases and 3 bases, with 10 bases remaining between them. CDR3 nucleotide sequence: TGTGCCATCAGTGTCCAGGGAAGCTACAATGAGCAGTTCTTC. It is translated as CAISVQGSYNEQFF.

The CDR3 spells CASSTFTGLNSPLHF. CDR3 nucleotides: TGTGCCAGTAGTACCTTCACAGGGCTAAATTCACCCCTCCACTTT. V and J are TRBV19 and TRBJ1-6; D is possibly TRBD1 (6 bases). Germline V gene sequence: CDR1 LNHDA, CDR2 SQIVND (reference sequence). V was cut by 4 bases and J by 7 bases, with 14 bases left in between. The CDR3 has 15 amino acids.

In its sample, this clone was seen a few times. The chain couples TRBV6-4 to TRBJ2-1; 9 positions match TRBD1. V lost 0 bases and J lost 5; bases outside the gene matches: 8. The CDR3 runs to 17 residues. Germline V gene lookup returns CDR1 MRHNA and CDR2 SNTAGT. CDR3 nucleotides: TGTGCCAGCAGTGACTCGAGAGGGACAGGGAGAAACAATGAGCAGTTCTTC. It codes for CASSDSRGTGRNNEQFF.

DNA for the CDR3: TGCGCCAGCAGCCAAGATTCCACAGTAAATTCACCCCTCCACTTT. It translates to CASSQDSTVNSPLHF. The V gene is TRBV4-3, the J gene TRBJ1-6; no definite D call. CDR1 and CDR2 (germline): LGHNA, YSLEER. Trimming cost V 0 bases and J 7 bases, with 10 bases left between them. The CDR3 is made up of 15 amino acids.

This rearrangement joins TRBV5-5 to TRBJ2-2; TRBD2 aligns across 12 bases. The germline CDR1 and CDR2 sequences are SGHKS and YYEKEE (reference sequence). V gave up 4 bases and J gave up 7 bases; unmatched junction bases: 14. The CDR3 has 18 residues. For the CDR3, the DNA is TGTGCCAGCAGCCCCGGGGACATCCTAGCGGGAGGGATCGGGGAGCTGTTTTTT. It encodes CASSPGDILAGGIGELFF. Filled out from reference TRBV5-5 and TRBJ2-2, the complete variable domain reads DAGVTQSPTHLIKTRGQQVTLRCSPISGHKSVSWYQQVLGQGPQFIFQYYEKEERGRGNFPDRFSARQFPNYSSELNVNALLLGDSALYLCASSPGDILAGGIGELFFGEGSRLTVL.

The CDR3 spells CASSEGHPLFSSYEQYF. The CDR3 nucleotides are TGTGCCAGCAGTGAGGGACATCCCCTATTCAGCTCCTACGAGCAGTACTTC. The gene calls are TRBV6-1 and TRBJ2-7; D might be TRBD1 (6 bases). CDR3 length: 17 residues. Per germline, CDR1 MNHNS and CDR2 SASEGT. The germline V and J ends were trimmed by 3 bases and 0 bases, with 18 bases remaining between them.

The chain joins TRBV6-5 to TRBJ2-5; 13 bases match TRBD2. Per the germline V gene, CDR1 is MNHEY and CDR2 is SVGAGI. This CDR3 is built from 16 residues. V was clipped by 4 bases and J by 4 bases; unmatched bases: 6. The CDR3 sequence is CASSSGLAGVSETQYF. CDR3 coding DNA: TGTGCCAGCAGTTCCGGACTAGCGGGAGTCTCAGAGACCCAGTACTTC.

This clone showed up just a few times. V and J are TRBV5-4 and TRBJ2-7; 7 nucleotides align to TRBD2. This CDR3 region has 14 residues. Germline CDR1 SGHNT, CDR2 YYREEE (reference sequence). V was clipped by 4 bases and J by 7 bases; unmatched bases: 11. CDR3 coding DNA: TGTGCCAGCAGCGTCTATGGCCCGGGGGGAGAGCAGTACTTC. Its protein is CASSVYGPGGEQYF.

The V call is TRBV5-1, the J call TRBJ2-3; D is perhaps TRBD1 (7 bases). CDR1 and CDR2 from the germline V gene are SGHRS and YFSETQ. V was shortened by 3 bases and J by 2 bases, with 16 bases between the two germline ends. The length of the CDR3 is 16 residues. The CDR3 loop reads CASSSGGTALTDTQYF. CDR3 in DNA: TGCGCCAGCAGCTCTGGGGGGACAGCTCTCACAGATACGCAGTATTTT.

The genes are TRBV18 and TRBJ2-3; tentative D call: TRBD2 (6 bases). This CDR3 spans 15 amino acids. CDR1 is KGHSH, CDR2 LQKENI, per germline. Trimming removed 6 bases from V and 1 base from J, with 14 bases in between. CDR3 sequence reads: CASSPSGGGTDTQYF. In DNA, the CDR3 is TGTGCCAGCTCCCCCTCCGGGGGTGGCACAGATACGCAGTATTTT.

For this clone: At the DNA level, this CDR3 is encoded by other sequences in the same sample as well. The rearrangement uses TRBV5-4 and TRBJ2-4, with D possibly TRBD2 on 5 matching bases. Deletions cut 3 bases from V and 3 bases from J, with 10 bases between. The length of the CDR3 is 14 residues. Per germline, CDR1 SGHNT and CDR2 YYREEE (reference sequence). This chain's CDR3 is CASSSGKDKNIQYF. The CDR3 nucleotides read TGTGCCAGCAGCTCCGGGAAAGACAAAAACATTCAGTACTTC.

The V and J genes are TRBV28 and TRBJ1-5; 7 nucleotides match TRBD1. CDR3 length equals 15 residues. The junction had 3 bases not matched to a gene; V was cut back by 4 bases and J by 0 bases. CDR1 is MDHEN, CDR2 SYDVKM, per germline. This CDR3 is CASSSTGRSNQPQHF. CDR3 bases: TGTGCCAGCAGTTCGACAGGGCGTAGCAATCAGCCCCAGCATTTT.

The CDR3 coding sequence is TGTGCCAGTAGTTTATCCCAGGGGAGCCAGCCCCAGCATTTT. This gives the protein CASSLSQGSQPQHF. This chain connects TRBV6-1 to TRBJ1-5, with D perhaps matching TRBD1 (6 bases). Trimming left V 9 bases short and J 7 bases short, with 19 bases between. CDR1 and CDR2 (germline): MNHNS, SASEGT. CDR3 length: 14 amino acids.

V and J are TRBV29-1 and TRBJ2-7; 9 bases are a match to TRBD1. Germline V gene data show CDR1 as SQVTM and CDR2 as ANQGSEA. V shed 7 bases and J 6 bases; nucleotides not matched to a gene: 10. This CDR3 is built from 13 residues. The CDR3 nucleotides are TGCAGCGCAGCTGACAGGGGGTTTGGCGAGCAGTACTTC. Translated: CSAADRGFGEQYF.

This chain links TRBV20-1 with TRBJ2-3; 7 bases are a match to TRBD2. With 6 bases clipped from V and 5 bases from J, the junction kept 2 bases outside the gene matches. CDR1 and CDR2 (germline): DFQATT, SNEGSKA (reference sequence). This CDR3 has 11 residues. The CDR3 DNA reads TGCAGTGCCCGGGGGGAAGATACGCAGTATTTT. Protein product: CSARGEDTQYF.

The V gene is TRBV6-4, the J gene TRBJ2-5; D remains ambiguous. Germline V gives CDR1 MRHNA, CDR2 SNTAGT. Trimming removed 8 bases at V and 4 bases at J, with 23 bases between. The length of the CDR3 is 16 residues. This CDR3 reads CASCPRFLSKRETQYF. CDR3 nucleotides: TGTGCCAGCTGCCCGAGATTCCTATCAAAGCGAGAGACCCAGTACTTC.

V gene TRBV15 combines with J gene TRBJ2-7; 8 nucleotides line up with TRBD1. Germline V CDR1 and CDR2: LNHNV, YYDKDF (reference sequence). The CDR3 length is 14 residues. With V trimmed by 4 bases and J by 1 base, 3 bases remained unmatched. CDR3 DNA sequence: TGTGCCACCAGCATTACAGGGGGGTCCTACGAGCAGTACTTC. It yields the protein CATSITGGSYEQYF.